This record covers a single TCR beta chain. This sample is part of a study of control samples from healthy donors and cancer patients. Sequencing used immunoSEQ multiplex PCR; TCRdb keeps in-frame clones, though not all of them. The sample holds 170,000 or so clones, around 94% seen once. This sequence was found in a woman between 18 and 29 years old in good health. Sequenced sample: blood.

CDR3 region: CASRFSGTGNTIYF. CDR3 sequence (DNA): TGTGCCAGCAGATTCTCAGGGACTGGAAACACCATATATTTT. The chain combines TRBV5-6 with TRBJ1-3; a possible D gene is TRBD1 (5 bases). Germline values: CDR1 SGHDT, CDR2 YYEEEE. The CDR3 has 14 residues. Between the trimmed V and J ends, which lost 5 bases and 2 bases, there was a span of 11 bases.